These T cell receptor beta chains were read from a single sample in a study of blood T cell repertoires in COVID-19. Assay: immunoSEQ multiplex PCR; the TCRdb copy retains only in-frame clones and omits some. The sample lists around 140,000 clones, 88% occurring once. Sequencing was carried out using peripheral blood. Receptor source: a man in his sixties or seventies with acute or convalescent COVID-19. CDR3s include the opening cysteine and the closing phenylalanine or tryptophan. The D gene is left open where the match is weak. Clone size is stated in some rows and not others, as once, few, many or a class when expanded.

clone_size | j_call | v_call | d_call | cdr3_nt | cdr3_aa
- | TRBJ2-5 | TRBV3-1/TRBV3-2 | - | TGTGCCAGCAGCCAAAACGACAGGCAAGAGACCCAGTACTTC | CASSQNDRQETQYF
- | TRBJ1-2 | TRBV29-1 | TRBD1 | TGCAGCGTAACCGGGACAGCTAACTATGGCTACACCTTC | CSVTGTANYGYTF
- | TRBJ2-5 | TRBV27 | - | TGTGCCAGCAGCAGAGACAGACAAGAGACCCAGTACTTC | CASSRDRQETQYF
- | TRBJ1-6 | TRBV5-5 | - | TGTGCCAGCAGCTTGCAGGGCTCTTTTTCACCCCTCCACTTT | CASSLQGSFSPLHF
- | TRBJ2-7 | TRBV18 | TRBD1 | TGTGCCAGCTCCTTTTCCGGGACAGGGGGCGACGAGCAGTACTTC | CASSFSGTGGDEQYF
once | TRBJ2-7 | TRBV28 | TRBD2 | TGTGCCAGCAGCCATAACAGGGCGCTAGCGGGAAGGAACGAGCAGTACTTC | CASSHNRALAGRNEQYF
- | TRBJ2-4 | TRBV10-2 | - | TGCGCCAGCAGCCCAAATTTAGCCAAAAACATTCAGTACTTC | CASSPNLAKNIQYF
- | TRBJ2-1 | TRBV7-2 | TRBD2 | TGTGCCAGCAGCCTCTCTAGCGGGGGGGGGAATGAGCAGTTCTTC | CASSLSSGGGNEQFF
- | TRBJ1-2 | TRBV5-1 | - | TGCGCCAGCAGCTCGGCTCTGCAGGCAAACTATGGCTACACCTTC | CASSSALQANYGYTF
- | TRBJ2-2 | TRBV24-1 | - | TGTGCCACCAGAGGGCCAGGGGCGACCGGGGAGCTGTTTTTT | CATRGPGATGELFF
- | TRBJ1-1 | TRBV2 | - | TGTGCCAGCAGTGTTAGGGGTCGTTCCATGAACACTGAAGCTTTCTTT | CASSVRGRSMNTEAFF
- | TRBJ2-7 | TRBV18 | TRBD2 | TGTGCCAGCTCACCGGGACTAGCATATGACGAGCAGTACTTC | CASSPGLAYDEQYF
- | TRBJ1-4 | TRBV3-1/TRBV3-2 | - | TGTGCCAGCAGCCAAGCTTTATCAGGGAAACTGTTTTTT | CASSQALSGKLFF
- | TRBJ2-5 | TRBV9 | TRBD2 | TGTGCCAGCACCGGGGGGGGAGGACAAGAGACCCAGTACTTC | CASTGGGGQETQYF
- | TRBJ1-5 | TRBV7-6 | - | TGTGCCAGCAACTGCCCGGCGGGCAGGTACAATCAGCCCCAGCATTTT | CASNCPAGRYNQPQHF
once | TRBJ2-1 | TRBV3-1/TRBV3-2 | TRBD2 | TGTGCCAGCAGTCAGTTCGCGGGAGGGGACAATGAGCAGTTCTTC | CASSQFAGGDNEQFF
- | TRBJ1-4 | TRBV24-1 | TRBD1 | TGTGCCACCAGTGACCGGACAGGGGCGGCTGAAAAACTGTTTTTT | CATSDRTGAAEKLFF
- | TRBJ1-6 | TRBV18 | - | TGTGCCAGCTCACCACCGCGTTCAGGGCGCAATTCACCCCTCCACTTT | CASSPPRSGRNSPLHF
- | TRBJ1-2 | TRBV28 | TRBD1 | TGTGCCAGCAGTTCGGGACAGGGGGGGATGGATGGCTACACCTTC | CASSSGQGGMDGYTF
- | TRBJ2-5 | TRBV5-4 | TRBD2 | TGTGCCAGCAGCTTGAGCAGGGCTAGCGGGAGCAGGGGAGAGACCCAGTACTTC | CASSLSRASGSRGETQYF
- | TRBJ1-2 | TRBV28 | - | TGTGCCAGCAGTTTATGGGAGGGCAACTATGGCTACACCTTC | CASSLWEGNYGYTF
- | TRBJ2-1 | TRBV18 | TRBD1 | TGTGCCAGCTCACCAAGGACAGGGGGCGGGTATGAGCAGTTCTTC | CASSPRTGGGYEQFF
once | TRBJ2-7 | TRBV7-8 | TRBD1 | TGTGCCAGCACCATACAAGGACAGGATCACGAGCAGTACTTC | CASTIQGQDHEQYF
- | TRBJ2-5 | TRBV2 | - | TGTGCCAGCAAAGAGGCGGTACAAGAGACCCAGTACTTC | CASKEAVQETQYF
- | TRBJ2-5 | TRBV24-1 | - | TGTGCCACCAGTGATTTCGGGGAGACCCAGTACTTC | CATSDFGETQYF
- | TRBJ1-3 | TRBV6-1 | TRBD1 | TGTGCCAGCAGTGAACTTTTGGGACAGGGGGCGCTTGCCGGAAACACCATATATTTT | CASSELLGQGALAGNTIYF
- | TRBJ2-5 | TRBV7-9 | TRBD2 | TGTGCCAGCAGCCGAGGGGGACTAGCGGGAGAAGAGACCCAGTACTTC | CASSRGGLAGEETQYF
- | TRBJ1-4 | TRBV19 | TRBD1 | TGTGCCAGTAGTATAGTCTTCGGAGGGGGCCATGCAACTAATGAAAAACTGTTTTTT | CASSIVFGGGHATNEKLFF
- | TRBJ1-4 | TRBV27 | TRBD1 | TGTGCCAGCAGTTGGCCCAGGGGGCATGAAAAACTGTTTTTT | CASSWPRGHEKLFF
- | TRBJ2-1 | TRBV4-1 | TRBD2 | TGCGCCAGCAGCCTCCGAGCGGGAGGGCGCAAAGATGAGCAGTTCTTC | CASSLRAGGRKDEQFF
- | TRBJ1-5 | TRBV28 | - | TGTGCCAGCAAAACGGGGGGGGTGAATCAGCCCCAGCATTTT | CASKTGGVNQPQHF
- | TRBJ2-7 | TRBV30 | TRBD2 | TGTGCCTGGACGAGAGCGGGGGTCTCCTACGAGCAGTACTTC | CAWTRAGVSYEQYF
- | TRBJ1-2 | TRBV2 | TRBD1 | TGTGCCAGCCCTCAGGGGGCTGGCTACACCTTC | CASPQGAGYTF
- | TRBJ1-1 | TRBV4-1 | TRBD1 | TGCGCCAGCAGCCAAGATGGGACAGGGGTTGTTGCTTTCTTT | CASSQDGTGVVAFF
- | TRBJ1-2 | TRBV27 | - | TGTGCCAGCAAACTGCCCTATGGCTACACCTTC | CASKLPYGYTF
- | TRBJ2-7 | TRBV5-1 | TRBD1 | TGCGCCAGCAGCCTTACAGGGGGCACAAACGAGCAGTACTTC | CASSLTGGTNEQYF
- | TRBJ2-2 | TRBV2 | - | TGTGCCAGCAGTGCAAATAGCCCCACGAACACCGGGGAGCTGTTTTTT | CASSANSPTNTGELFF
- | TRBJ1-1 | TRBV7-2 | - | TGTGCCAGCAGCCGTACAGGGAGTTTCACTGAAGCTTTCTTT | CASSRTGSFTEAFF
- | TRBJ2-1 | TRBV6-5 | - | TGTGCCAGCAGTTATGCGGGGGAGCAGTTCTTC | CASSYAGEQFF
- | TRBJ2-1 | TRBV5-6 | - | TGTGCCAGCAGCTTCGGGGGTAGGTCCTACAATGAGCAGTTCTTC | CASSFGGRSYNEQFF
many | TRBJ1-5 | TRBV6-5 | TRBD1 | TGTGCCAGCAGTTACTCGAAACAGGGGCATCAGCCCCAGCATTTT | CASSYSKQGHQPQHF
- | TRBJ2-2 | TRBV25-1 | - | TGTGCCAGCAGTGACCTCGTCCGAGGGACTGGCGGGGAGCTGTTTTTT | CASSDLVRGTGGELFF
- | TRBJ1-6 | TRBV6-5 | - | TGTGCCAGCAGTTACAGCGACAGCAATTCACCCCTCCACTTT | CASSYSDSNSPLHF
- | TRBJ2-2 | TRBV5-6 | - | TGTGCCAGCAGCTCCGCGAGTTACAACACCGGGGAGCTGTTTTTT | CASSSASYNTGELFF